The TCR beta chain under discussion was sequenced for a study of T cell responses to AZD1222 COVID-19 vaccine. Here immunoSEQ multiplex PCR was the method, and the copy in TCRdb shows in-frame clones only, minus some. The profile shows 150,000 to 180,000 clones, less than 95% of them singletons. A note on this clone: Its antigen is not identified.

The length of the CDR3 is 15 residues. J gave up 3 bases and V 1 base, and 2 bases lay outside the gene matches. From germline, CDR1 is MRHNA and CDR2 SNTAGT. Whole-study findings and limits: Among AZD1222 vaccinees, only six were seropositive at baseline. Nearly half of unique spike-specific TCRs reportedly avoided B.1.351 and B.1.1.7 mutated regions. Donors were chiefly white British, with a greater number of females, and clonal diversity was perhaps underestimated.

The source was peripheral blood, collected on day 0 of AZD1222 vaccination. The chain links TRBV6-4 to TRBJ1-2; 10 positions match TRBD1. The TCR originated in an adult in good health. The DNA of the CDR3 is TGTGCCAGCAGTGACTGGACAGGGGGTGACTATGGCTACACCTTC. Its protein is CASSDWTGGDYGYTF.